The 30 T cell receptor beta chains in this list originate from one sample, sequenced in a study of T cell repertoires in cytomegalovirus infection. TCRdb used MiXCR to reprocess the reads, holding one entry per CDR3 protein. The data show approximately 990,000 distinct CDR3 sequences, around 30% seen once. Their specific antigens are unknown. The source was cultured CD8+ T cells from PBMCs, collected from culture after CMV antigen stimulation. These receptors were taken from a human donor in good health (CMV status not recorded). Some clones in this sample may be carry-over from other donors' samples.

The V gene is TRBV6-8, the J gene TRBJ2-7, with TRBD1 as a possible D gene (6 bases). There are 14 residues in the CDR3. Germline V gene sequence: CDR1 MNHGY, CDR2 SAAAGT. V lost 2 bases and J 3 bases, leaving 11 bases between the germline ends. CDR3 sequence reads: CASSYGGGGYEQYV. The CDR3 DNA is TGTGCCAGCAGTTACGGGGGCGGCGGCTACGAGCAGTACGTC.

The chain recombines TRBV7-6 with TRBJ2-1; D possibly corresponds to TRBD1 (7 bases). CDR1 is SGHVS and CDR2 is FNYEAQ in the germline V gene. The CDR3 has 16 residues. V was pared by 5 bases and J by 5 bases, with 19 bases between. This chain's CDR3 is CASSPLEGAWDNEQFF. CDR3 in DNA: TGTGCCAGCAGCCCCCTGGAGGGGGCTTGGGACAATGAGCAGTTCTTC.

This clonotype was seen repeatedly, ten times or more. This chain uses TRBV7-2 with TRBJ2-3; possible D gene TRBD1, 7 bases. Germline assignment: CDR1 SGHTA and CDR2 FQGNSA. CDR3 length: 16 amino acids. The V end was cut by 10 bases, the J end by 4 bases, with 24 bases between. In nucleotides, the CDR3 is TGTGCCACCACGATCGGACAGGAGGGTATATCAGATACGCAGTATTTT. Translating gives CATTIGQEGISDTQYF.

The genes are TRBV5-8 and TRBJ1-1, with 9 bases fitting TRBD1. This CDR3 region has 13 residues. V lost 4 bases to trimming and J lost 6 bases; unmatched junction nucleotides: 4. Germline assignment: CDR1 SGHTS and CDR2 YDEGEE. The CDR3 DNA reads as TGTGCCAGCAGCCGGACAGGGGACGCTGAAGCTTTCTTT. Amino acids: CASSRTGDAEAFF.

This clonotype has only one observation. The junction departs from germline at one end; a sequencing error may be responsible. V gene TRBV27 combines with J gene TRBJ1-4; D gene uncertain. Germline CDR1 reads MNHEY; CDR2 reads SMNVEV (reference sequence). CDR3 length: 15 residues. In DNA, the CDR3 is TGTGCCAGCAGGTTATGGGGAGGTGTTGGTGAAAAACTGTTTTTT. Protein: CASRLWGGVGEKLFF.

The rearrangement uses TRBV7-8 and TRBJ1-2, with D perhaps TRBD1 (5 bases). CDR1 SGHVS and CDR2 FQNEAQ come from the germline V gene. Deletions cut 0 bases from V and 2 bases from J, with 10 bases between. This CDR3 has 15 amino acids. The CDR3 nucleotides read TGTGCCAGCAGCTTAGCGAGCGAGGGGAACTATGGCTACACCTTC. This codes for CASSLASEGNYGYTF.

The chain joins TRBV29-1 to TRBJ1-2; 8 bases agree with TRBD1. Germline values: CDR1 SQVTM, CDR2 ANQGSEA. The CDR3 length is 13 residues. J gave up 2 bases and V 6 bases, and 5 bases lay outside the gene matches. CDR3 bases: TGCAGCGTCATGGACAGGGACAACTATGGCTACACCTTC. Translating it yields CSVMDRDNYGYTF.

The chain combines TRBV15 with TRBJ2-5, with TRBD1 identical over 7 bases. CDR3 size: 17 residues. From germline, CDR1 is LNHNV and CDR2 YYDKDF (reference sequence). The ends lost 0 bases at V and 1 base at J; junction bases unmatched: 8. The CDR3 DNA reads as TGTGCCACCAGCAGAGATCGGGCAGGGGGAATCCAAGAGACCCAGTACTTC. Translating gives CATSRDRAGGIQETQYF.

This clonotype was observed a handful of times. The genes are TRBV12-3 or TRBV12-4 and TRBJ2-3, with D perhaps being TRBD1 or TRBD2 (5 bases each). The length of the CDR3 is 12 residues. Trimming took off 7 bases at V and 3 bases at J, with 8 bases between the two ends. The CDR3 DNA is TGTGCCAGCAACGAGGGGACAGATACGCAGTATTTT. This codes for CASNEGTDTQYF.

This clonotype was seen ten or more times. The chain employs TRBV7-3 and TRBJ1-1; tentatively, D is TRBD1 (6 bases). Trimming pared 3 bases from V and 0 bases from J, leaving 11 bases between. Germline CDR1 reads SGHTA; CDR2 reads FQGTGA. The CDR3 contains 15 residues. Here the CDR3 reads CASSFGTTLNTEAFF. The CDR3 DNA reads as TGTGCCAGCAGCTTTGGGACAACTCTGAACACTGAAGCTTTCTTT.

There are a few counts of this clonotype. V gene TRBV7-9 combines with J gene TRBJ2-1; 9 nucleotides line up with TRBD1. Trimming cost V 5 bases and J 7 bases; bases outside gene matches: 9. CDR3 size: 15 residues. Germline V gives CDR1 SEHNR, CDR2 FQNEAQ (reference sequence). CDR3 DNA sequence: TGTGCCAGCAGCCGGCGGGGACAGGGTCAAAATGAGCAGTTCTTC. Its translation is CASSRRGQGQNEQFF. Variable domain in full (rest from reference TRBV7-9 and TRBJ2-1): DTGVSQNPRHKITKRGQNVTFRCDPISEHNRLYWYRQTLGQGPEFLTYFQNEAQLEKSRLLSDRFSAERPKGSFSTLEIQRTEQGDSAMYLCASSRRGQGQNEQFFGPGTRLTVL.

This clonotype occurred many times. J is TRBJ2-5 and V is TRBV5-1; D unclear. The germline V gene has CDR1 SGHRS and CDR2 YFSETQ. Deletions cut 1 base from V and 5 bases from J, with 9 bases between. The CDR3 has 13 amino acids. The CDR3 sequence: CASSLRAPETQYF. The CDR3 DNA sequence: TGCGCCAGCAGCTTGAGGGCCCCGGAGACCCAGTACTTC.

In its sample, this clonotype was seen a few times. The gene calls are TRBV3-1 and TRBJ1-2; a possible D gene is TRBD1 (5 bases). Between the trimmed V and J ends, which lost 0 bases and 7 bases, there was a span of 21 bases. Germline CDR1 is LGHDT and CDR2 is YNNKEL (reference sequence). The CDR3 totals 17 residues. CDR3 in DNA: TGTGCCAGCAGCCAAGAAGGAGTTCGGGGGGAGAGGAGTGGCTACACCTTC. This codes for CASSQEGVRGERSGYTF.

This clonotype was seen many times. This chain connects TRBV7-8 to TRBJ2-3, with 10 bases that match TRBD2. Germline-derived CDR1 and CDR2 are SGHVS and FQNEAQ. The CDR3 has 16 residues. V shed 6 bases, J shed 1 base, and the junction held 7 bases outside the gene matches. Here the CDR3 reads CASRRTSGFGTDTQYF. The CDR3 DNA reads as TGTGCCAGCAGACGGACTAGCGGTTTTGGCACAGATACGCAGTATTTT.

The J gene is TRBJ1-1, the V gene TRBV19, with 9 bases identical to TRBD1. V lost 4 bases and J lost 5; bases outside the gene matches: 8. In germline, CDR1 is LNHDA, CDR2 SQIVND (reference sequence). The CDR3 is 15 residues long. Here the CDR3 DNA reads TGTGCCAGTAGTACCCTTGGGACAGGGAAGACTGAAGCTTTCTTT. This encodes CASSTLGTGKTEAFF. Together with reference TRBV19 and TRBJ1-1, the CDR3 gives the full variable domain: DGGITQSPKYLFRKEGQNVTLSCEQNLNHDAMYWYRQDPGQGLRLIYYSQIVNDFQKGDIAEGYSVSREKKESFPLTVTSAQKNPTAFYLCASSTLGTGKTEAFFGQGTRLTVV.

The sample holds a few counts of this clonotype. The rearrangement uses TRBV9 and TRBJ1-1; D call uncertain. CDR3 size: 15 residues. The ends were cut back, 4 bases at V and 1 base at J, with 14 bases in the middle. Per the germline V gene, CDR1 is SGDLS and CDR2 is YYNGEE. CDR3 in DNA: TGTGCCAGCAGCCCCCACCTTACATCGAACACTGAAGCTTTCTTT. Its protein is CASSPHLTSNTEAFF.

V and J are TRBV5-5 and TRBJ2-5; tentatively, D is TRBD1 (5 bases). CDR3 size: 13 residues. V was trimmed by 1 base and J by 5 bases, leaving 9 bases between them. Germline CDR1 is SGHKS and CDR2 is YYEKEE (reference sequence). CDR3 protein: CASSLQGLETQYF. Here the CDR3 DNA reads TGTGCCAGCAGCTTGCAGGGTTTGGAGACCCAGTACTTC.

The V and J genes are TRBV12-5 and TRBJ1-5; D is unclear. Trimming took off 0 bases at V and 0 bases at J, with 15 bases between the two ends. CDR3 length: 18 amino acids. Germline CDR1 reads LGHNT; CDR2 reads FRNRAP. This CDR3 reads CASGLVKYRASSNQPQHF. The CDR3 DNA reads TGTGCTAGTGGTTTGGTAAAATACAGAGCTAGTAGCAATCAGCCCCAGCATTTT.

This clonotype occurred a few times. The chain carries TRBV6-1 and TRBJ2-3; 12 bases match TRBD1. Germline CDR1 MNHNS, CDR2 SASEGT. The CDR3 is made up of 15 amino acids. Trimming took 6 bases from V and 5 from J; bases not matched to a gene: 6. The CDR3 region has the DNA TGTGCCAGCAGCCCGGGACAGGGGGCAAAAGATACGCAGTATTTT. Encoded protein: CASSPGQGAKDTQYF.

The V gene is TRBV15, the J gene TRBJ2-1; TRBD1 agrees at 9 bases. CDR3 length: 16 residues. The V and J ends lost 0 bases and 6 bases, in that order; junction bases with no gene match: 6. Looked up from germline, CDR1 is LNHNV and CDR2 is YYDKDF (reference sequence). The CDR3, as DNA: TGTGCCACCAGCAGAGATGGGACAGGGAGGCTCAATGAGCAGTTCTTC. It is translated as CATSRDGTGRLNEQFF.

This clonotype has only a few counts. V is TRBV12-3 or TRBV12-4 and J is TRBJ2-5, with D perhaps TRBD2 (6 bases). V lost 6 bases, J lost 3 bases, and 14 bases lay in between. The CDR3 runs 14 residues. As DNA, the CDR3 is TGTGCCAGCAGATCCGGGAGAACTGAAGAGACCCAGTACTTC. As protein: CASRSGRTEETQYF.

V and J are TRBV5-1 and TRBJ2-1; 9 bases map to TRBD1. Trimming at V came to 0 bases and at J to 8 bases, leaving 6 bases not matched to a gene. The CDR3 has 15 amino acids. CDR1 and CDR2 (germline): SGHRS, YFSETQ. The CDR3 DNA sequence: TGCGCCAGCAGCTTGGACCGGGACAGGGAGGATGAGCAGTTCTTC. This codes for CASSLDRDREDEQFF.

This clonotype occurred once. V and J are TRBV20-1 and TRBJ2-4; possibly TRBD1 for D (5 bases). This CDR3 has 15 amino acids. Germline V gene data show CDR1 as DFQATT and CDR2 as SNEGSKA (reference sequence). Trimming stripped 6 bases from V and 8 bases from J, with 23 bases between. The CDR3 is CSARPSREARDIQYF. The CDR3 coding sequence is TGCAGTGCCAGGCCCTCCAGGGAAGCAAGGGACATTCAGTACTTC.

This clonotype was found many times. V gene TRBV12-3 or TRBV12-4 combines with J gene TRBJ1-1, with D uncertain. The CDR3 is 12 residues long. Trimming cost V 6 bases and J 5 bases, with 10 bases left between them. CDR3: CASSSGLTEAFF. CDR3 coding DNA: TGTGCCAGCAGCTCAGGCTTGACTGAAGCTTTCTTT.

This clonotype was counted a few times. The rearrangement joins TRBV5-6 to TRBJ2-2; D could derive from TRBD1 or TRBD2 (5 bases each). The V end was cut by 2 bases, the J end by 6 bases, with 8 bases between. The germline V gene encodes CDR1 SGHDT and CDR2 YYEEEE. This CDR3 comprises 13 residues. CDR3: CASSFGTAGELFF. The CDR3 DNA follows: TGTGCCAGCAGCTTCGGGACCGCCGGGGAGCTGTTTTTT.

This clonotype was observed a handful of times. The V call is TRBV6-1, the J call TRBJ2-1; D not resolved. Trimming removed 4 bases from V and 6 bases from J, with 10 bases in between. Germline V lookup: CDR1 MNHNS, CDR2 SASEGT. The CDR3 runs 13 residues. In DNA form, the CDR3 reads TGTGCCAGCAGTGCTACGGCGCCCAATGAGCAGTTCTTC. This sequence encodes CASSATAPNEQFF.

This clonotype was counted a few times. CDR3 protein: CASSDLQGADNEQFF. Here the CDR3 DNA reads TGTGCCAGCAGTGATTTACAGGGGGCGGACAATGAGCAGTTCTTC. The chain uses TRBV25-1 and TRBJ2-1, with TRBD1 identical over 9 bases. J was trimmed by 5 bases and V by 3 bases; bases with no gene match: 5. Germline V CDR1 and CDR2: MGHDK, SYGVNS. This CDR3 comprises 15 residues. The full variable domain, rest sourced from reference TRBV25-1 and TRBJ2-1, is EADIYQTPRYLVIGTGKKITLECSQTMGHDKMYWYQQDPGMELHLIHYSYGVNSTEKGDLSSESTVSRIRTEHFPLTLESARPSHTSQYLCASSDLQGADNEQFFGPGTRLTVL.

This clonotype was detected a few times. The chain links TRBV4-1 to TRBJ2-5; 7 bases align to TRBD1. V gave up 0 bases and J gave up 0 bases; unmatched junction bases: 4. Germline V gives CDR1 MGHRA, CDR2 YSYEKL. The CDR3 runs 16 residues. CDR3 region: CASSQERDSHQETQYF. The CDR3 region has the DNA TGCGCCAGCAGCCAAGAAAGGGACAGCCACCAAGAGACCCAGTACTTC.

This clonotype occurred many times. The chain links TRBV7-3 to TRBJ2-1; a weak D match, TRBD2 (7 bases). V was trimmed by 2 bases and J by 4 bases, leaving 15 bases between them. The V gene's germline CDR1 is SGHTA and CDR2 FQGTGA. The CDR3 length is 16 residues. The CDR3 reads CASSLGGGPFYNEQFF. DNA for the CDR3: TGTGCCAGCAGCTTAGGGGGGGGGCCTTTTTACAATGAGCAGTTCTTC.

The rearrangement links TRBV23-1 to TRBJ2-1; 11 bases match TRBD2. TRBV23-1 is recorded as an ORF, its role being uncertain. Losses at the gene ends were 3 bases for V and 8 bases for J; bases not matched to a gene: 18. The CDR3 sequence is 19 residues long. The CDR3 region is CASSHSWAVAGGDGHEQFF. For the CDR3, the DNA is TGCGCCAGCAGTCACTCCTGGGCTGTAGCGGGGGGGGACGGGCATGAGCAGTTCTTC.